One T cell receptor (beta chain) is described in this entry. No antigen is known for it. No base-level quality is on record; no much larger clone is a single base apart. From a lookup of the germline V gene, CDR1 and CDR2 are LGHNA and YNFKEQ. The CDR3, from cysteine to phenylalanine, totals 14 residues. CDR3 DNA is the only sequence kept; it has 42 bases, read in frame from the first base. V is clipped by 0 bases and J by 12 bases, and the sequence between their germline boundaries is 15 bases long. The data stem from a study of cytomegalovirus exposure and HLA in healthy donors (dated by TCRdb to about 2017). Context from the whole study: According to an earlier analysis of 587 of the donors, about 179 million T cells yielded some 110 million unique TCR beta sequences and about 300 Gb of sequence data. Approximately 300 gigabases of sequencing data and about 92 million unique TCR sequences made up an early release that covered several hundred HLA-typed donors. The genetic ancestry cluster associated with self-reported Caucasian donors included about 81% of the roughly 400 genotyped donors. The aim of the study was to test whether cataloging public T cell receptors could identify signatures of past pathogen exposure. The study used immunosequencing to profile the T cell repertoires of 666 subjects and linked those repertoires to cytomegalovirus serostatus. A separate validation cohort of more than 100 different subjects was used in addition to the roughly 700-subject first cohort. To predict cytomegalovirus infection status, the study combined high-throughput TCR immunosequencing, statistical association of individual TCRs with disease status, and machine learning. In a later analysis, previously published TCR beta repertoires from roughly 710 donors were re-analyzed and high-resolution HLA genotyping was added so that TCR occurrence patterns could be studied. Rather than drawing on any new phenotypic data, the later analysis identified candidate immune exposures from TCR beta sequences and the way those sequences occurred across donors. In an earlier analysis of 587 of the donors, high-throughput TCR beta sequencing was used to judge whether each TCR beta V gene segment behaved as functional or pseudogenic. Alongside the repertoire data, information on donor age, sex, ethnicity and CMV serostatus was compiled. A later genetic analysis used genome-wide SNP genotypes for 398 of the 666 donors, treating that subset as a discovery cohort. All discovery cohort repertoires had been generated using a single sequencing platform. HLA typing included class I and class II loci at four-digit resolution. The number of donors typed differed by locus, with roughly 629-640 for A, B, C, DRB1 and DQB1, 522 for DQA1, over 600 for DPA1, and some 440 for DPB1. Because of strong linkage in the cohort, roughly five DR-DQ haplotypes were treated as single units for association and clustering. Among over 350 genotyped donors of the cohort, an average of roughly 240,000 unique TCR beta nucleotide sequences were sequenced per donor, around 20% of them non-productive. Results the study describes overall, beyond this receptor: A further reported finding was that TCR beta sequences accurately predicted the HLA-A and HLA-B alleles for most subjects in the first cohort. A cluster of highly shared sequence variants was judged likely to be a technical artifact of the sequencing pipeline. A later analysis found that TCR association rates varied across HLA loci, with DRB1 alleles showing the most associated TCRs and HLA-C alleles the fewest. Strong co-occurrence of HLA alleles, especially DR and DQ, made assigning TCR associations to individual alleles difficult. The authors suggested that the approach could potentially be extended to other disease states and immunological phenotypes. Because counts were too low, around 18 rarely observed V segments, including chromosome 9 orphons, were left out of the earlier analysis of approximately 500 of the donors. According to a later analysis, parvovirus B19, influenza, CMV and Epstein-Barr virus appeared linked to several top co-occurrence clusters. Specific HLA alleles were associated with 15,000 to 20,000 TCR beta sequences at a false discovery rate of 0.05 in a later analysis. Presence/absence analyses assumed roughly uniform sequencing depth across donors, an assumption that may not hold. Immune exposure information for the cohort was limited to CMV serostatus. A later genetic analysis reported fewer N-insertions in productive TCRs among donors in an Asian-associated ancestry cluster than the roughly 640-donor mean. Compared with equally common non-associated chains, HLA-associated TCR beta chains in a later analysis were more clonally expanded and had lower generation probabilities. Three of the identified cytomegalovirus-associated TCR beta chains were confirmed in vitro to be specific for cytomegalovirus antigens. Only TCR beta chains were sequenced in this cohort, and the absence of alpha or paired-chain data limited detectable features. A total of some 180 TCR beta chains were listed by the study as associated with cytomegalovirus. Broadly in line with IMGT annotations, most TCR beta V segments showed up in productive rearrangements about 87% or about 30% of the time in an earlier analysis of several hundred of the donors. Most TCR sequences were seen in very few donors, while some public TCRs were found in many individuals. Linkage disequilibrium might explain the correlated functional status among segregating V segments, but an unknown experimental factor could not be ruled out. In a later analysis, most CMV-associated TCR beta chains were found to appear HLA-restricted, with HLA associations seemingly driven largely by CMV exposure. Because HLA typing was missing for some donors at each locus, association tests included only the typed subset. Because the 87-base-pair reads could not distinguish some IMGT-functional V segments, including TRBV6-2 and TRBV6-3, those segments were excluded. The classifier was reported to diagnose cytomegalovirus status with high specificity and sensitivity in both the original cohort and the validation cohort. A later genetic analysis associated a missense DCLRE1C variant with V-gene and J-gene trimming of TCR beta chains, and an independent cohort replicated the association.

The cohort comprised fewer than 750 healthy bone marrow donors. Cohort members were all nominally healthy when sampled, although unrecorded immune exposures were likely present. The donor tested CMV seronegative, placing the donor among the roughly 340 seronegative members of the cohort. A peripheral blood sample was collected from each donor, and TCR beta sequencing was performed on peripheral blood mononuclear cells. The Qiagen DNeasy Blood Extraction Kit was used to extract genomic DNA from the blood cell samples. The method was the immunoSEQ multiplex PCR assay. For the multiplex PCR, a mixture combining 60 forward primers for TCR Vbeta segments and 13 reverse primers for TCR Jbeta segments was used. The CDR3 region of rearranged TCR beta genes was amplified from genomic DNA by a multiplex PCR assay. Amplified TCR beta libraries were sequenced as 87-base-pair reads on the Illumina HiSeq System. The paper's processing steps were these. A later analysis counted around 72 million unique TCR beta chains across the 550 to 750 repertoires, and 9 million to 14 million of these chains were shared by at least two donors. Raw reads were error-corrected and collapsed into unique sequences by a nearest-neighbor algorithm in which closely related sequences were merged to remove PCR and sequencing errors. To assign V, D and J gene segments, CDR3 sequences were aligned to IMGT reference sequences. For a sequence to be retained, a match of at least six nucleotides was required to both a V gene segment and a J gene segment. A rearrangement was called productive if the CDR3 had no stop codons and remained in frame with V and J, and every other rearrangement was called non-productive. Following IMGT convention, CDR3 was defined as the stretch from the second conserved V-encoded cysteine up to the conserved J-encoded phenylalanine. Sequences without an unambiguous match to a single V gene segment were excluded from the earlier analysis of about 600 of the donors. An earlier analysis of 587 of the donors called V segments functional above 56.7% productive rearrangements and segregating when the between-donor standard deviation exceeded 5%. To diagnose cytomegalovirus status from the catalog of TCR beta chain sequences, a statistical classification framework was built. A later analysis assigned V and J genes by comparing TCR nucleotide sequences with IMGT/GENE-DB human TR gene sequences. A later analysis assigned CDR3 sequences and most-parsimonious VDJ recombination scenarios with the TCRdist pipeline. In a later analysis, every TCR beta chain was defined by the combination of its CDR3 amino acid sequence and its V-gene family, and reads without a unique V-gene family were dropped. A later analysis removed 550 to 650 highly shared, low-generation-probability nucleotide sequences to deal with suspected cross-contamination and a sequencing artifact. A later analysis calculated a clonal expansion index for each public chain from normalized within-repertoire ranks of inferred template counts. In a later analysis, generation probabilities were computed with a VDJ recombination model fitted to out-of-frame rearrangements, and the resulting probabilities were checked against IGoR. A later analysis scored TCR-TCR, TCR-HLA and TCR-CMV co-occurrence with hypergeometric tests, applying a repertoire-size bias correction to TCR pairs. False discovery rates were estimated in a later analysis by permuting HLA or CMV assignments 20 times. In a later analysis, co-occurring TCRs were grouped with DBSCAN, and TCRdist sequence similarity was added when clustering was performed within HLA-allele-positive subsets. Repertoires with fewer than 30,000 or more than 120,000 public chains were left out of co-occurrence clustering, as were five repertoires with anomalous nucleotide sharing. Sourced from immuneACCESS, this table was stored by TCRdb with only in-frame sequences that have V and J called. A share of the clones is absent; for the studies checked, an unresolved V gene accounts for under half, and the remainder has no known explanation. The V and J calls and the clone size are those of that table, but D and trimming were determined from the DNA. The sample table shows 160,000 or so clones, and roughly 76% are seen once. Together, the top ten hold over 10% of the sample.

Source material: PBMCs. Recombination linked TRBV4-2 to TRBJ2-1, with no D gene named confidently. This sequence originates from a woman aged 45 to 65 in good health and CMV-seronegative. The CDR3 reads CASSQEVSLVRQFF. At the DNA level, the sequence is TGTGCCAGCAGCCAAGAAGTGTCGCTAGTGAGGCAGTTCTTC.